A selection of T cell receptor beta chains follows, all from one sample in a study of shared clonotypes between healthy human individuals. Profiled with immunoSEQ multiplex PCR; TCRdb holds only in-frame clones, not every one. The sample carries some 2.1 million clones, approximately 94% recorded once. Sequenced input: naive CD8+ T cells sorted from blood. These receptors were obtained from a young man in good health. Both conserved end residues are part of each CDR3.

V gene | CDR3 protein
TRBV4-2 | CASSRGTGSVDEKLFF
TRBV29-1 | CSAGGGPYGYTF
TRBV7-8 | CASSLKPSGGLAKNIQYF
TRBV15 | CATSRRTSEETQYF
TRBV27 | CASSNGGLSYNEQFF
TRBV2 | CASSESPDTQYF
TRBV27 | CASSASVVTYEQYF
TRBV4-1 | CASSHSQGSGNSPLHF
TRBV27 | CASSLTPAGVNEQFF
TRBV9 | CASSVGVGALDTQYF
TRBV11-2 | CASSSSRAASENTEAFF
TRBV30 | CAWRFLGDYGYTF
TRBV19 | CASTGVGVEAFF
TRBV6-5 | CASSYGDTNEKLFF
TRBV5-6 | CASSSVGLAAGELFF